This TCR beta chain was captured in a study of blood T cell repertoires in COVID-19. Across the study: The analysed material was cDNA or gDNA that came from T cells, B-cell-depleted T cells, or PBMCs.

Libraries were prepared by immunoSEQ multiplex PCR; TCRdb keeps only in-frame clonotypes and omits some of them. The data show about 92,000 clones, with 85% seen just once and 35% to 45% held by the top ten. Losses at the gene ends were 0 bases for V and 5 bases for J; bases not matched to a gene: 7. CDR3 length: 16 residues. From germline, CDR1 is LGHDT and CDR2 YNNKEL (reference sequence). This chain connects TRBV3-1 (or the pseudogene TRBV3-2) to TRBJ2-1; 7 nucleotides agree with TRBD2. This sequence originates from an older man with acute or convalescent COVID-19. The sequenced material came from peripheral blood. The CDR3 is CASSQDWRGSDNEQFF. The CDR3 DNA is TGTGCCAGCAGCCAAGATTGGCGCGGGAGCGACAATGAGCAGTTCTTC.